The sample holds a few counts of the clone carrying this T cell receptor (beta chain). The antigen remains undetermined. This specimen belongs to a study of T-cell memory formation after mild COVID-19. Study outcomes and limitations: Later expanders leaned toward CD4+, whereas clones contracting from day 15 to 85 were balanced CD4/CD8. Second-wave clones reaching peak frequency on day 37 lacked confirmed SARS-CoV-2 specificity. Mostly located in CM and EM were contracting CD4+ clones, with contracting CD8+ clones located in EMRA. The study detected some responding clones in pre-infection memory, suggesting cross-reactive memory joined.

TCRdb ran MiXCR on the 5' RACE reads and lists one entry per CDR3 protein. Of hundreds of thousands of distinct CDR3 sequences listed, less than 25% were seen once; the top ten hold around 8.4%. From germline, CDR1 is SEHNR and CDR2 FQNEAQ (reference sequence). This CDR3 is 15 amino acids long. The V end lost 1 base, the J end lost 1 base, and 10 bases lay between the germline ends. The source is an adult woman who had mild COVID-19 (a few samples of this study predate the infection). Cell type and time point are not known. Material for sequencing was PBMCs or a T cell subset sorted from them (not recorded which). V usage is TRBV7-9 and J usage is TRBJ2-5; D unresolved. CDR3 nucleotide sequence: TGTGCCAGCAGCTTAGGTTCTCTTTCCCAAGAGACCCAGTACTTC. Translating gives CASSLGSLSQETQYF.